These 30 T cell receptor beta chains came from one sample sequenced in a study of T cell responses to AZD1222 COVID-19 vaccine. The table came from immunoSEQ multiplex PCR; TCRdb's copy has only in-frame clones and leaves some out. This table holds roughly 100,000 clones, 85% to 90% found once. The sequenced sample was peripheral blood, obtained on day 0 of AZD1222 vaccination. The receptors stem from an adult in good health.

The V call is TRBV5-1, the J call TRBJ1-1; tentatively, D is TRBD1 (6 bases). CDR1 and CDR2 from the germline V gene are SGHRS and YFSETQ. The length of the CDR3 is 16 residues. Trimming left V 6 bases short and J 1 base short, with 19 bases between. The chain's CDR3 is CASNQAGAFGNTEAFF. Written as DNA, the CDR3 is TGCGCCAGCAATCAGGCGGGGGCTTTCGGGAACACTGAAGCTTTCTTT.

The rearrangement uses TRBV2 and TRBJ2-5; no clear D gene. The CDR3 is 13 amino acids. Per germline, CDR1 SNHLY and CDR2 FYNNEI. V was clipped by 7 bases and J by 4 bases, with 13 bases between them. Here the CDR3 DNA reads TGTGCCAGCACCCTTGAGGCTCGAGAGACCCAGTACTTC. It yields the protein CASTLEARETQYF. Full variable domain (outside the CDR3, taken from reference TRBV2 and TRBJ2-5): EPEVTQTPSHQVTQMGQEVILRCVPISNHLYFYWYRQILGQKVEFLVSFYNNEISEKSEIFDDQFSVERPDGSNFTLKIRSTKLEDSAMYFCASTLEARETQYFGPGTRLLVL.

The genes are TRBV28 and TRBJ1-4, with 8 nucleotides matching TRBD1. There are 17 residues in the CDR3. Germline V CDR1 and CDR2: MDHEN, SYDVKM. The trim removed 5 bases at V and 5 bases at J, leaving 13 bases unmatched. CDR3 bases: TGTGCCAGCAGTCCGGGGACAGGATACCGGCCAAATGAAAAACTGTTTTTT. Translation gives CASSPGTGYRPNEKLFF. Full variable domain (remainder filled in from reference TRBV28 and TRBJ1-4): DVKVTQSSRYLVKRTGEKVFLECVQDMDHENMFWYRQDPGLGLRLIYFSYDVKMKEKGDIPEGYSVSREKKERFSLILESASTNQTSMYLCASSPGTGYRPNEKLFFGSGTQLSVL.

The rearrangement uses TRBV7-9 and TRBJ1-1; D is uncertain. Trimming removed 2 bases from V and 0 bases from J, with 7 bases in between. The germline V gene has CDR1 SEHNR and CDR2 FQNEAQ (reference sequence). The CDR3 runs to 14 residues. CDR3 region: CASSLSGMNTEAFF. The CDR3 DNA reads as TGTGCCAGCAGCTTATCCGGGATGAACACTGAAGCTTTCTTT.

The V gene is TRBV15, the J gene TRBJ1-1, with 7 positions matching TRBD1. Germline assignment: CDR1 LNHNV and CDR2 YYDKDF (reference sequence). The CDR3 is made up of 16 amino acids. Trimming at V came to 1 base and at J to 0 bases, leaving 5 bases not matched to a gene. CDR3 amino acids: CATSRGQGVMNTEAFF. The CDR3 nucleotides are TGTGCCACCAGCAGAGGGCAGGGGGTAATGAACACTGAAGCTTTCTTT. Supplemented by reference TRBV15 and TRBJ1-1, the full variable domain reads DAMVIQNPRYQVTQFGKPVTLSCSQTLNHNVMYWYQQKSSQAPKLLFHYYDKDFNNEADTPDNFQSRRPNTSFCFLDIRSPGLGDTAMYLCATSRGQGVMNTEAFFGQGTRLTVV.

The chain is built from TRBV27 and TRBJ1-1; D call uncertain. This CDR3 is 13 amino acids long. In germline, CDR1 is MNHEY, CDR2 SMNVEV (reference sequence). Trimming left V 7 bases short and J 11 bases short, with 20 bases between. CDR3 sequence (DNA): TGTGCCAGCACCAACCCGGGGAAGACCGAGGCTTTCTTT. It translates to CASTNPGKTEAFF.

This chain joins TRBV9 and TRBJ2-3, with D hard to call. There are 14 residues in the CDR3. The germline V gene encodes CDR1 SGDLS and CDR2 YYNGEE. V was trimmed by 0 bases and J by 6 bases, leaving 11 bases between them. DNA of the CDR3: TGTGCCAGCAGCGTAGCACTTTTATCGGATACGCAGTATTTT. This encodes CASSVALLSDTQYF. Using reference TRBV9 and TRBJ2-3 for the parts outside the CDR3, the full variable domain is DSGVTQTPKHLITATGQRVTLRCSPRSGDLSVYWYQQSLDQGLQFLIQYYNGEERAKGNILERFSAQQFPDLHSELNLSSLELGDSALYFCASSVALLSDTQYFGPGTRLTVL.

V and J are TRBV5-4 and TRBJ2-1; 10 bases fit TRBD2. The CDR3 totals 15 residues. The V gene end was trimmed by 1 base and the J gene end by 4 bases; junction bases not matched to a gene: 2. Germline V CDR1 and CDR2: SGHNT, YYREEE (reference sequence). CDR3 amino acids: CASSLLAGVYNEQFF. The CDR3 DNA sequence: TGTGCCAGCAGCTTGCTAGCGGGAGTATACAATGAGCAGTTCTTC.

This clone was recorded once. The chain couples TRBV27 to TRBJ1-6, with TRBD1 matching 7 bases. Germline V CDR1 and CDR2: MNHEY, SMNVEV (reference sequence). V was clipped by 5 bases and J by 10 bases; unmatched bases: 8. The CDR3 length is 14 residues. This CDR3 reads CASSPRDRTSPLHF. Here the CDR3 DNA reads TGTGCCAGCAGTCCCCGGGACAGAACATCACCCCTCCACTTT.

The rearrangement links TRBV5-1 to TRBJ1-1; no reliable D call. Per the germline V gene, CDR1 is SGHRS and CDR2 is YFSETQ. Trimming left V 2 bases short and J 0 bases short, with 8 bases between. This CDR3 region has 14 residues. The CDR3 here is CASSFAGMNTEAFF. The CDR3 DNA reads as TGCGCCAGCAGCTTCGCGGGGATGAACACTGAAGCTTTCTTT.

This rearrangement joins TRBV7-9 to TRBJ1-5; D possibly corresponds to TRBD1 (5 bases). Germline-derived CDR1 and CDR2 are SEHNR and FQNEAQ (reference sequence). The CDR3 consists of 16 residues. Between the trimmed V and J ends, which lost 1 base and 2 bases, there was a span of 12 bases. CDR3 DNA sequence: TGTGCCAGCAGCTTAGGAGGGGCTAGCCGCAATCAGCCCCAGCATTTT. This codes for CASSLGGASRNQPQHF. The full variable domain, its missing parts supplied by reference TRBV7-9 and TRBJ1-5, is DTGVSQNPRHKITKRGQNVTFRCDPISEHNRLYWYRQTLGQGPEFLTYFQNEAQLEKSRLLSDRFSAERPKGSFSTLEIQRTEQGDSAMYLCASSLGGASRNQPQHFGDGTRLSIL.

The rearrangement links TRBV5-1 to TRBJ2-1; D tentatively reads TRBD1 or TRBD2 (5 bases each). CDR1 is SGHRS and CDR2 is YFSETQ in the germline V gene. The V end lost 7 bases, the J end lost 8 bases, and 25 bases lay between the germline ends. The CDR3 runs to 16 residues. The CDR3 reads CASGSSLGTPFDEQFF. The CDR3, as DNA: TGCGCCAGCGGCTCGAGCCTGGGGACCCCCTTCGATGAGCAGTTCTTC.

The chain has TRBV4-2 and TRBJ1-2; TRBD1 might be the D (6 bases). Germline assignment: CDR1 LGHNA and CDR2 YNFKEQ. Trimming removed 0 bases from V and 8 bases from J, with 19 bases in between. CDR3 length: 16 residues. The DNA of the CDR3 is TGTGCCAGCAGCCAAGAGAGAAAGGGACACCCGAGGGGCTACACCTTC. The encoded protein is CASSQERKGHPRGYTF.

The V call is TRBV5-6, the J call TRBJ2-7, with D possibly being TRBD2 (5 bases). The CDR3 has 14 amino acids. V gave up 1 base and J gave up 3 bases, with 11 bases separating them. Germline assignment: CDR1 SGHDT and CDR2 YYEEEE. This CDR3 reads CASSLQRELYEQYF. CDR3 nucleotides: TGTGCCAGCAGCTTGCAACGGGAACTCTACGAGCAGTACTTC.

The chain has TRBV5-1 and TRBJ2-1; D unresolved. V was shortened by 0 bases and J by 7 bases, with 14 bases between the two germline ends. This CDR3 is 15 amino acids long. Germline loops: CDR1 SGHRS, CDR2 YFSETQ. CDR3: CASSLGRSKSNEQFF. The CDR3, as DNA: TGCGCCAGCAGCTTGGGTAGGTCTAAGTCGAATGAGCAGTTCTTC.

This clone was seen just once. V gene TRBV7-9 combines with J gene TRBJ2-1, with D tentatively TRBD2 (5 bases). Germline V gives CDR1 SEHNR, CDR2 FQNEAQ (reference sequence). Trimming left V 5 bases short and J 0 bases short, with 23 bases between. The CDR3 is 19 residues long. The DNA for the CDR3 is TGTGCCAGCAGCCCAACCCCGGGATCCGCCCCAAGCTCCTACAATGAGCAGTTCTTC. Protein: CASSPTPGSAPSSYNEQFF.

The rearrangement links TRBV28 to TRBJ1-2; 9 bases align to TRBD1. CDR1 MDHEN and CDR2 SYDVKM come from the germline V gene. J lost 7 bases, V lost 3 bases, and 6 bases had no gene match. The CDR3 contains 14 residues. CDR3 residues: CASSLGQGSLGYTF. CDR3 nucleotides: TGTGCCAGCAGTTTGGGACAGGGAAGCCTTGGCTACACCTTC.

V gene TRBV6-1 combines with J gene TRBJ1-2; 11 bases are a match to TRBD1. The V and J ends lost 3 bases and 3 bases, in that order; junction bases with no gene match: 15. CDR1 and CDR2 from the germline V gene are MNHNS and SASEGT. The CDR3 length is 19 residues. CDR3 loop: CASSDFRGQGDLIHYGYTF. The CDR3 bases are TGTGCCAGCAGTGATTTTAGGGGACAGGGGGATCTTATCCACTATGGCTACACCTTC.

This clone was detected only once. The gene calls are TRBV9 and TRBJ1-5, with unresolved D. Trimming left V 0 bases short and J 5 bases short, with 9 bases between. The CDR3 runs 14 residues. Per germline, CDR1 SGDLS and CDR2 YYNGEE. CDR3 in DNA: TGTGCCAGCAGCGTAGGGCGAGGCGATCAGCCCCAGCATTTT. This encodes CASSVGRGDQPQHF.

The chain combines TRBV6-2 or TRBV6-3 with TRBJ2-5, with TRBD2 as a possible D gene (5 bases). V dropped 2 bases and J dropped 5 bases, with 21 bases sitting between them. The CDR3 length is 17 residues. CDR1 is MNHEY, CDR2 SVGEGT, per germline. The CDR3: CASSYGSWVGVGETQYF. DNA of the CDR3: TGTGCCAGCAGTTACGGCAGTTGGGTGGGAGTGGGTGAGACCCAGTACTTC.

The chain joins TRBV28 to TRBJ1-1; no clear D. With 8 bases removed from V and 1 base from J, the gap between germline ends came to 11 bases. The CDR3 runs to 13 residues. Germline lookup yields CDR1 MDHEN and CDR2 SYDVKM. The CDR3 loop is CASLQTTNTEAFF. Written as DNA, the CDR3 is TGTGCCAGCTTACAGACGACGAACACTGAAGCTTTCTTT.

This clone was observed a few times. The V call is TRBV11-3, the J call TRBJ1-1, with 8 nucleotides matching TRBD1. V dropped 6 bases and J dropped 0; count of bases not matched to a gene: 9. Looked up from germline, CDR1 is SGHNT and CDR2 is YENEEA. This CDR3 spans 16 amino acids. The CDR3: CASSDRTGPLNTEAFF. CDR3 nucleotide sequence: TGTGCCAGCAGTGATAGGACAGGGCCCTTGAACACTGAAGCTTTCTTT.

This chain connects TRBV29-1 to TRBJ2-7; D is unclear. Germline CDR1 is SQVTM and CDR2 is ANQGSEA. CDR3 length: 11 residues. Trimming shortened V by 6 bases and J by 3 bases, and 9 bases separated the two germline ends. The CDR3 nucleotides are TGCAGCGTCGAATCCATCTACGAGCAGTACTTC. It is translated as CSVESIYEQYF.

The chain is built from TRBV11-2 and TRBJ2-7, with D perhaps given as TRBD1 or TRBD2 (5 bases each). V gave up 5 bases and J gave up 5 bases, with 10 bases separating them. This CDR3 contains 12 residues. Germline V CDR1 and CDR2: SGHAT, FQNNGV. The CDR3: CASSPGAHEQYF. For the CDR3, the DNA is TGTGCCAGCAGCCCCGGGGCCCACGAGCAGTACTTC.

The V gene is TRBV28, the J gene TRBJ1-2; 7 bases match TRBD1. The trim removed 4 bases at V and 4 bases at J, leaving 6 bases unmatched. There are 14 residues in the CDR3. Germline V CDR1 and CDR2: MDHEN, SYDVKM. The CDR3 bases are TGTGCCAGCAGTTCCCACAGGGGCTCCTATGGCTACACCTTC. This translates into CASSSHRGSYGYTF.

Written as DNA, the CDR3 is TGCAGCGGTGGTCCCCAATCGTCGAAGGTCGGGGGCCTCTATGGCTACACCTTC. Protein sequence: CSGGPQSSKVGGLYGYTF. This chain links TRBV29-1 with TRBJ1-2; D possibly corresponds to TRBD1 (6 bases). CDR1 is SQVTM and CDR2 is ANQGSEA in the germline V gene. This CDR3 is built from 18 residues. The V and J ends lost 7 bases and 4 bases respectively, with 31 bases between them.

The rearrangement uses TRBV5-1 and TRBJ1-3; D is uncertain. V dropped 2 bases and J dropped 0 bases, with 9 bases sitting between them. Germline CDR1 and CDR2: SGHRS and YFSETQ. This CDR3 is 15 amino acids long. The CDR3 DNA sequence: TGCGCCAGCAGCTTTGAGTGGAGCTCTGGAAACACCATATATTTT. Its protein is CASSFEWSSGNTIYF.

The rearrangement uses TRBV9 and TRBJ2-7; 12 bases line up with TRBD1. This CDR3 is built from 15 residues. Germline loops: CDR1 SGDLS, CDR2 YYNGEE. V was clipped by 4 bases and J by 2 bases; unmatched bases: 4. For the CDR3, the DNA is TGTGCCAGCAGCCCCGGGACAGGGGGCCCCTACGAGCAGTACTTC. It translates to CASSPGTGGPYEQYF.

CDR3 region: CASSFQERGPQYF. The CDR3, as DNA: TGTGCCAGCAGTTTTCAAGAGCGGGGACCCCAGTACTTC. J is TRBJ2-7 and V is TRBV12-3 or TRBV12-4, with 7 bases lining up with TRBD2. Germline trimming cut 3 bases from V and 10 bases from J; bases unmatched to any gene: 9. The CDR3 spans 13 residues.

The rearrangement joins TRBV27 to TRBJ1-1, with 12 nucleotides matching TRBD1. V lost 4 bases and J lost 3; bases outside the gene matches: 3. Per germline, CDR1 MNHEY and CDR2 SMNVEV (reference sequence). CDR3 size: 15 residues. The CDR3 DNA follows: TGTGCCAGCAGTTGGGGACAGGGGGCGCACACTGAAGCTTTCTTT. Encoded protein: CASSWGQGAHTEAFF.